The clone carrying this T cell receptor beta chain was seen more than once but under ten times. The antigen is undetermined. This CDR3 is built from 16 residues. CDR1 MNHNY and CDR2 SVGAGI come from the germline V gene (reference sequence). Trimming at V came to 6 bases and at J to 2 bases, leaving 12 bases not matched to a gene. The entry originates in a study of blood T cells in healthy people across ages. Study findings and constraints: For the donors, CMV status was unknown and possibly confounded expanded clonotype changes. The diversity estimates, figures obtained from one million T cells, were considered underestimates. Across samples, TCR beta diversity tracked strongly with naive T cell percentage.

A second PCR of roughly 7 to 11 cycles used a sample-barcoded 5' primer and a J-beta primer mix. Each CDR3 protein gets one entry after TCRdb re-called the 5' RACE reads with MiXCR. The sample yields about 1.6 million distinct CDR3 sequences, about 32% seen once. Sequenced input: blood. The V gene is TRBV6-6, the J gene TRBJ2-5; 7 nucleotides agree with TRBD2. The receptor was isolated from a woman aged 30 to 39 in good health. The CDR3 spells CASSPPGLVAQETQYF. The CDR3 DNA follows: TGTGCCAGCAGCCCACCCGGACTAGTCGCTCAAGAGACCCAGTACTTC.